The 19 T cell receptor beta chains reported below all come from one sample, sequenced in a study of cytomegalovirus exposure and HLA in healthy donors. With 60 Vbeta and 13 Jbeta primers, the PCR was carried out. Repertoires were generated with immunoSEQ multiplex PCR, while TCRdb's copy carries only in-frame clones and drops some. The repertoire includes 100,000 to 150,000 clones, under 85% of them detected once, and about 4.3% sits in the top ten. Sample: PBMCs. All receptors derive from a male donor in good health and CMV-seropositive.

V gene TRBV2 combines with J gene TRBJ1-2; 11 bases agree with TRBD1. V trimming: 4 bases; J trimming: 6 bases; junction bases outside the gene matches: 4. The CDR3 consists of 14 residues. Per germline, CDR1 SNHLY and CDR2 FYNNEI. The CDR3, as DNA: TGTGCCAGCAGTGTGGACAGGGGGCGGGATGGCTACACCTTC. This gives the protein CASSVDRGRDGYTF.

This clone has a handful of counts. The V and J genes are TRBV5-1 and TRBJ2-7; 7 bases agree with TRBD2. The CDR3 sequence is 14 residues long. Looked up from germline, CDR1 is SGHRS and CDR2 is YFSETQ. V lost 7 bases and J lost 0; bases outside the gene matches: 7. CDR3 loop: CASSREDGSYEQYF. For the CDR3, the DNA is TGCGCCAGCTCCCGGGAGGACGGCTCCTACGAGCAGTACTTC.

This clone came up a few times. The chain carries TRBV7-2 and TRBJ2-1; maybe TRBD2 (6 bases). Germline values: CDR1 SGHTA, CDR2 FQGNSA. The CDR3 is 14 residues long. The V end was cut by 4 bases, the J end by 6 bases, with 13 bases between. This CDR3 is CASSYLSGGNEQFF. DNA for the CDR3: TGTGCCAGCAGCTACCTTAGCGGAGGCAATGAGCAGTTCTTC.

V is TRBV5-1 and J is TRBJ2-5; D is possibly TRBD1 (5 bases). The germline V gene has CDR1 SGHRS and CDR2 YFSETQ. V lost 1 base, J lost 3 bases, and 13 bases lay in between. The CDR3 runs 15 residues. CDR3 residues: CASSLIGAVEETQYF. CDR3 coding DNA: TGCGCCAGCAGCTTGATTGGGGCGGTCGAAGAGACCCAGTACTTC. Full variable domain (outside the CDR3, taken from reference TRBV5-1 and TRBJ2-5): KAGVTQTPRYLIKTRGQQVTLSCSPISGHRSVSWYQQTPGQGLQFLFEYFSETQRNKGNFPGRFSGRQFSNSRSEMNVSTLELGDSALYLCASSLIGAVEETQYFGPGTRLLVL.

The V call is TRBV6-1, the J call TRBJ2-7; 7 bases map to TRBD2. Looked up from germline, CDR1 is MNHNS and CDR2 is SASEGT. The CDR3 totals 15 residues. J was trimmed by 7 bases and V by 3 bases; bases with no gene match: 12. The chain's CDR3 is CASSDLADLVKEQYF. CDR3 bases: TGTGCCAGCAGTGATCTAGCGGACCTCGTAAAAGAGCAGTACTTC.

The chain has TRBV28 and TRBJ2-1, with 7 bases identical to TRBD2. The CDR3 is 15 amino acids. Unmatched junction bases numbered 3, after V lost 2 bases and J lost 2 bases. Germline V gene sequence: CDR1 MDHEN, CDR2 SYDVKM. CDR3 sequence reads: CASSLAGAPYNEQFF. DNA for the CDR3: TGTGCCAGCAGTTTAGCGGGAGCACCCTACAATGAGCAGTTCTTC.

This clone was recorded only once. The gene calls are TRBV30 and TRBJ1-6; D gene unclear. The CDR3 sequence is 14 residues long. Germline CDR1 and CDR2: GTSNPN and SVGIG (reference sequence). V lost 4 bases to trimming and J lost 1 base, with 8 bases between them. CDR3: CAWTSSSYNSPLHF. For the CDR3, the DNA is TGTGCCTGGACCTCGAGTTCCTATAATTCACCCCTCCACTTT.

This clone was observed a single time. The CDR3 DNA follows: TGTGCCAGCAGTGAGCCCCCCCCGAGTAACTATGGCTACACCTTC. Translation: CASSEPPPSNYGYTF. The chain recombines TRBV2 with TRBJ1-2; D unclear. This CDR3 region has 15 residues. The germline gives CDR1 SNHLY, CDR2 FYNNEI. Trimming shortened V by 3 bases and J by 1 base, and 12 bases separated the two germline ends.

CDR3 in DNA: TGCGCCAGCAGCCGGGACAGCGAGGGCTATGGCTACACCTTC. Translating it yields CASSRDSEGYGYTF. This chain uses TRBV5-1 with TRBJ1-2; 7 bases are shared with TRBD1. This CDR3 comprises 14 residues. Germline values: CDR1 SGHRS, CDR2 YFSETQ. After removal of 4 bases from V and 4 bases from J, the junction contained 7 bases not matched to a gene. Using reference TRBV5-1 and TRBJ1-2 for the parts outside the CDR3, the full variable domain is KAGVTQTPRYLIKTRGQQVTLSCSPISGHRSVSWYQQTPGQGLQFLFEYFSETQRNKGNFPGRFSGRQFSNSRSEMNVSTLELGDSALYLCASSRDSEGYGYTFGSGTRLTVV.

On this clone itself: Other DNA sequences within the sample encode an identical CDR3. V is TRBV5-1 and J is TRBJ1-3; D gene unclear. This CDR3 has 14 amino acids. V shed 1 base and J shed 3 bases, with 8 bases lying between them. Per germline, CDR1 SGHRS and CDR2 YFSETQ. CDR3 sequence reads: CASSLTGFGNTIYF. The DNA for the CDR3 is TGCGCCAGCAGCTTGACGGGGTTTGGAAACACCATATATTTT.

The gene calls are TRBV2 and TRBJ2-2; 8 nucleotides match TRBD2. V was clipped by 8 bases and J by 6 bases; unmatched bases: 8. The germline V gene has CDR1 SNHLY and CDR2 FYNNEI. The CDR3 consists of 14 residues. The CDR3 here is CASPPGGGPGELFF. Here the CDR3 DNA reads TGTGCCAGCCCTCCCGGGGGGGGGCCCGGGGAGCTGTTTTTT.

The J gene is TRBJ2-1, the V gene TRBV19, with TRBD1 matching over 9 bases. This CDR3 region has 17 residues. Looked up from germline, CDR1 is LNHDA and CDR2 is SQIVND (reference sequence). V dropped 4 bases and J dropped 7; count of bases not matched to a gene: 14. The CDR3 DNA sequence: TGTGCCAGTAGTACACCGGGACAGGGTCTAGCGATGAATGAGCAGTTCTTC. This codes for CASSTPGQGLAMNEQFF.

The V and J genes are TRBV15 and TRBJ2-3, with 9 positions matching TRBD2. The CDR3 totals 17 residues. Germline V gene sequence: CDR1 LNHNV, CDR2 YYDKDF (reference sequence). The trim removed 0 bases at V and 2 bases at J, leaving 6 bases unmatched. The CDR3 bases are TGTGCCACCAGCAGAGATCAGGCGGGAGGGCTCACAGATACGCAGTATTTT. It codes for CATSRDQAGGLTDTQYF.

The DNA of the CDR3 is TGTGCCAGCAGCTTAGAGGGACAGGGGAGTGAGCAGTTCTTC. Its protein product is CASSLEGQGSEQFF. The V call is TRBV11-3, the J call TRBJ2-1; 10 bases fit TRBD1. The germline CDR1 and CDR2 sequences are SGHNT and YENEEA. Losses at the gene ends were 0 bases for V and 9 bases for J; bases not matched to a gene: 2. The CDR3 sequence is 14 residues long.

This clone was seen more than once but under ten times. The genes are TRBV6-6 and TRBJ1-2; no reliable D call. Germline CDR1 MNHNY, CDR2 SVGAGI (reference sequence). The CDR3 is 13 residues long. The V gene lost 2 bases and the J gene lost 8 bases, with 12 bases spanning the gap. CDR3 sequence: CASSYEGMGGYTF. The CDR3 bases are TGTGCCAGCAGTTACGAGGGTATGGGAGGCTACACCTTC.

The V call is TRBV7-9, the J call TRBJ1-2; TRBD1 matches at 9 bases. The CDR3 extends over 16 amino acids. The germline V gene encodes CDR1 SEHNR and CDR2 FQNEAQ (reference sequence). The V and J ends lost 4 bases and 7 bases, in that order; junction bases with no gene match: 13. The CDR3 coding sequence is TGTGCCAGCAGCTCTGGGGCGGGACAGGGATGGCGTGGCTACACCTTC. It encodes CASSSGAGQGWRGYTF.

This sequence joins TRBV7-8 and TRBJ2-5, with 7 bases identical to TRBD2. The CDR3 extends over 16 amino acids. V was pared by 2 bases and J by 5 bases, with 11 bases of the junction left unmatched. Germline CDR1 reads SGHVS; CDR2 reads FQNEAQ. The CDR3 DNA follows: TGTGCCAGCAGCTTACGAATGGGGGAGGGCTCGGAGACCCAGTACTTC. It is translated as CASSLRMGEGSETQYF.

This sequence joins TRBV2 and TRBJ2-7; TRBD1 is a possible D gene (6 bases). Germline CDR1 SNHLY, CDR2 FYNNEI. This CDR3 is built from 13 residues. Trimming removed 7 bases at V and 5 bases at J, with 15 bases between. In DNA form, the CDR3 reads TGTGCCAGCACCAGTGGGCCAGGGGACGAGCAGTACTTC. Protein: CASTSGPGDEQYF.

V is TRBV5-6 and J is TRBJ2-7, with D possibly matching TRBD2 (6 bases). Germline values: CDR1 SGHDT, CDR2 YYEEEE. The CDR3 is 14 amino acids. V gave up 2 bases and J gave up 2 bases, with 11 bases separating them. This chain's CDR3 is CASSFGTLPYEQYF. The CDR3 DNA sequence: TGTGCCAGCAGCTTCGGGACTCTTCCCTACGAGCAGTACTTC.